This passage covers 20 T cell receptor beta chains from one sample sequenced in a study of OX40 agonist ivuxolimab in advanced cancers. Assay used: immunoSEQ multiplex PCR; TCRdb lists only in-frame clones, some missing. The repertoire holds approximately 20,000 clones, with 86% as singletons. The source material was CD4+ or CD8+ T cells sorted from blood, sampled in a trial of the OX40 agonist ivuxolimab. The source of these receptors is an adult with an advanced solid tumor such as melanoma, head and neck, liver or kidney cancer.

In its sample, this clone was seen once. This chain connects TRBV10-3 to TRBJ1-2; TRBD1 matches 11 bases. V shed 3 bases and J 2 bases; nucleotides not matched to a gene: 11. CDR1 is ENHRY and CDR2 is SYGVKD in the germline V gene. CDR3 length: 18 residues. The CDR3 is CAISDPGQGAGLNYGYTF. CDR3 coding DNA: TGTGCCATCAGTGACCCCGGACAGGGGGCTGGGCTGAACTATGGCTACACCTTC.

The V gene is TRBV14, the J gene TRBJ2-7; TRBD1 matches 10 bases. Looked up from germline, CDR1 is SGHDN and CDR2 is FVKESK. CDR3 length: 17 residues. Trimming removed 1 base from V and 3 bases from J; junction bases left unmatched: 9. The CDR3 protein is CASSQVFFGTGVYEQYF. DNA of the CDR3: TGTGCCAGCAGCCAAGTTTTCTTCGGGACAGGGGTCTACGAGCAGTACTTC.

CDR3 protein: CASSLTPAGGRGDTQYF. For the CDR3, the DNA is TGTGCCAGCAGCTTGACTCCGGCGGGGGGCCGGGGAGATACGCAGTATTTT. This chain links TRBV5-5 with TRBJ2-3, with TRBD2 identical over 8 bases. V gave up 1 base and J gave up 5 bases; unmatched junction bases: 12. Germline CDR1 and CDR2: SGHKS and YYEKEE (reference sequence). The CDR3 runs to 17 residues.

The chain links TRBV9 to TRBJ1-1; D is unresolved. Germline V gene sequence: CDR1 SGDLS, CDR2 YYNGEE. Trimming left V 0 bases short and J 11 bases short, with 14 bases between. The CDR3 runs 13 residues. In nucleotides, the CDR3 is TGTGCCAGCAGCGTAGGCTTGAGTAGGTGGGCTTTCTTT. Translating gives CASSVGLSRWAFF.

This clone was counted only a few times. This chain uses TRBV29-1 with TRBJ1-2, with D uncertain. Looked up from germline, CDR1 is SQVTM and CDR2 is ANQGSEA. Trimming took off 5 bases at V and 4 bases at J, with 14 bases between the two ends. The CDR3 has 13 residues. CDR3 coding DNA: TGCAGCGTTCCCAAAACCAGAGCCTATGGCTACACCTTC. Its protein is CSVPKTRAYGYTF.

The CDR3 nucleotides are TGTGCCAGCAGTTGGGTGAGCCAGCCGCAAGAGACCCAGTACTTC. This codes for CASSWVSQPQETQYF. This chain links TRBV28 with TRBJ2-5; D gene uncertain. Per germline, CDR1 MDHEN and CDR2 SYDVKM. V was clipped by 4 bases and J by 2 bases, with 14 bases between them. CDR3 size: 15 residues.

The rearrangement joins TRBV25-1 to TRBJ2-1; no definite D call. Germline V gene lookup returns CDR1 MGHDK and CDR2 SYGVNS. The CDR3 runs 15 residues. Trimming removed 1 base at V and 0 bases at J, with 7 bases between. This CDR3 is CASSESWDSYNEQFF. CDR3 nucleotides: TGTGCCAGCAGTGAATCGTGGGACTCCTACAATGAGCAGTTCTTC.

The chain carries TRBV6-1 and TRBJ2-7; D call uncertain. Trimming cost V 2 bases and J 0 bases, with 5 bases left between them. The germline gives CDR1 MNHNS, CDR2 SASEGT. This CDR3 has 13 amino acids. CDR3 bases: TGTGCCAGCAGTGAATCGGACTCCTACGAGCAGTACTTC. Translating gives CASSESDSYEQYF.

The V call is TRBV19, the J call TRBJ2-7; TRBD2 matches 14 bases. The germline V gene encodes CDR1 LNHDA and CDR2 SQIVND (reference sequence). The junction had 9 bases not matched to a gene; V was cut back by 4 bases and J by 4 bases. This CDR3 has 17 amino acids. The CDR3 nucleotides read TGTGCCAGTAGTACCCACGGGACTAGCGGGGGACTGTACGAGCAGTACTTC. Protein product: CASSTHGTSGGLYEQYF.

This chain connects TRBV28 to TRBJ1-4; 8 nucleotides align to TRBD1. Trimming cost V 4 bases and J 4 bases; bases outside gene matches: 14. The CDR3 runs 18 residues. CDR1 and CDR2 (germline): MDHEN, SYDVKM. The CDR3 sequence is CASSWGYKQGGLNEKLFF. The CDR3 DNA reads TGTGCCAGCAGTTGGGGGTATAAACAGGGGGGCCTTAATGAAAAACTGTTTTTT.

J is TRBJ1-5 and V is TRBV6-1; TRBD1 agrees at 9 bases. V shed 5 bases and J 6 bases; nucleotides not matched to a gene: 8. The CDR3 totals 15 residues. Germline V gives CDR1 MNHNS, CDR2 SASEGT. CDR3 sequence (DNA): TGTGCCAGCAGTCGACAGGGGGAGTTAGGTCAGCCCCAGCATTTT. Translation gives CASSRQGELGQPQHF.

The chain couples TRBV29-1 to TRBJ1-1; D gene uncertain. CDR1 and CDR2 (germline): SQVTM, ANQGSEA. Trimming took 1 base from V and 0 from J, leaving 12 bases between them. This CDR3 is 15 amino acids long. The CDR3 region has the DNA TGCAGCGTTGAAGTGGTACCGAGGATGAACACTGAAGCTTTCTTT. Amino acid sequence: CSVEVVPRMNTEAFF.

J is TRBJ1-1 and V is TRBV6-5, with a weak D call TRBD1 (5 bases). This CDR3 is 14 amino acids long. Trimming left V 1 base short and J 1 base short, with 7 bases between. The germline V gene has CDR1 MNHEY and CDR2 SVGAGI. The CDR3 region is CASSYFTGNTEAFF. The CDR3 region has the DNA TGTGCCAGCAGTTACTTCACAGGGAACACTGAAGCTTTCTTT.

The chain has TRBV7-8 and TRBJ1-6; perhaps TRBD1 as D (5 bases). V was clipped by 2 bases and J by 9 bases, with 11 bases between them. This CDR3 is built from 14 residues. Germline CDR1 SGHVS, CDR2 FQNEAQ. The CDR3 nucleotides are TGTGCCAGCAGCTTATTGGGACGAAGTTCACCCCTCCACTTT. This codes for CASSLLGRSSPLHF.

This clone turned up a few times. The chain links TRBV5-5 to TRBJ2-5, with 8 bases matching TRBD1. In germline, CDR1 is SGHKS, CDR2 YYEKEE (reference sequence). With 4 bases clipped from V and 0 bases from J, the junction kept 17 bases outside the gene matches. This CDR3 region has 19 residues. The CDR3 loop is CASSPYVGQGGQYQETQYF. For the CDR3, the DNA is TGTGCCAGCAGCCCGTACGTTGGACAGGGAGGACAGTACCAAGAGACCCAGTACTTC.

The chain employs TRBV6-4 and TRBJ2-2; D may correspond to TRBD1 or TRBD2 (5 bases each). The CDR3 length is 17 residues. CDR1 MRHNA and CDR2 SNTAGT come from the germline V gene. Trimming shortened V by 6 bases and J by 4 bases, and 21 bases separated the two germline ends. The DNA of the CDR3 is TGTGCCAGCAGCCCTCTATCTGAGGGGCCGAGCACCGGGGAGCTGTTTTTT. It is translated as CASSPLSEGPSTGELFF.

This chain uses TRBV4-1 with TRBJ2-5, with 11 bases identical to TRBD2. The CDR3 totals 15 residues. CDR1 MGHRA and CDR2 YSYEKL come from the germline V gene. Trimming at V came to 2 bases and at J to 5 bases, leaving 4 bases not matched to a gene. CDR3 amino acids: CASSQLAGGAETQYF. In DNA form, the CDR3 reads TGCGCCAGCAGCCAATTAGCGGGGGGGGCGGAGACCCAGTACTTC.

CDR3 loop: CASSQDSGNTEAFF. The CDR3 bases are TGCGCCAGCAGCCAAGATTCGGGGAACACTGAAGCTTTCTTT. The chain links TRBV4-1 to TRBJ1-1, with unresolved D. The V end lost 0 bases, the J end lost 1 base, and 6 bases lay between the germline ends. This CDR3 contains 14 residues. Germline V gene sequence: CDR1 MGHRA, CDR2 YSYEKL.

J is TRBJ2-3 and V is TRBV6-6, with D tentatively TRBD2 (6 bases). This CDR3 spans 15 amino acids. The V gene lost 4 bases and the J gene lost 2 bases, with 13 bases spanning the gap. The germline V gene has CDR1 MNHNY and CDR2 SVGAGI (reference sequence). The DNA for the CDR3 is TGTGCCAGCAGTTCAGTCGGGAGTGCCACAGATACGCAGTATTTT. This sequence encodes CASSSVGSATDTQYF.

The V call is TRBV27, the J call TRBJ1-1, with 7 bases fitting TRBD1. V lost 0 bases to trimming and J lost 0 bases; unmatched junction nucleotides: 1. This CDR3 spans 15 amino acids. CDR1 and CDR2 (germline): MNHEY, SMNVEV (reference sequence). CDR3 sequence reads: CASSLSRGLNTEAFF. DNA for the CDR3: TGTGCCAGCAGTTTATCGAGGGGGCTGAACACTGAAGCTTTCTTT.